The rows below give T cell receptor beta chains drawn from one sample of a study of regulatory T cells in long-lasting Graves disease. Each CDR3 protein gets one entry after TCRdb re-called the multiplex PCR reads with MiXCR. Of around 360,000 distinct CDR3 sequences in the sample, around 15% were seen once. This sample also appeared in a second study, on T cells in Graves' hyperthyroidism and ophthalmopathy.

The sample consisted of peripheral blood mononuclear cells (PBMCs), taken at new diagnosis, from a patient treated with antithyroid drugs. Every receptor here comes from a woman under 30 with Graves disease. Each CDR3 is given with its conserved first and last residue. D genes are given only for firm matches. Clone sizes are given selectively: once, few, many, or a class where the clone is expanded.

TRBJ2-7 many TRBD1 TRBV3-1 CASSQGQGISEQYF TGTGCCAGCAGCCAGGGACAGGGGATAAGCGAGCAGTACTTC
TRBJ1-5 many - TRBV7-3 CASSLKGASNQPQHF TGTGCCAGCAGCTTAAAAGGAGCAAGCAATCAGCCCCAGCATTTT
TRBJ1-1 many - TRBV18 CASSLDREAFF TGTGCCAGCTCACTCGACAGGGAAGCTTTCTTT
TRBJ2-3 many - TRBV7-2 CASSPETNTQYF TGTGCCAGCAGCCCCGAAACAAATACGCAGTATTTT
TRBJ2-1 many - TRBV9 CASSVGGSAYNEQFF TGTGCCAGCAGCGTAGGAGGGAGCGCCTACAATGAGCAGTTCTTC
TRBJ1-5 many - TRBV30 CAWSPPSTGKADQPQHF TGTGCCTGGAGTCCACCATCGACAGGCAAAGCCGATCAGCCCCAGCATTTT
TRBJ1-4 few TRBD1 TRBV19 CASSMGQERREKLFF TGTGCCAGTAGTATGGGACAGGAAAGAAGAGAAAAACTGTTTTTT
TRBJ2-1 many - TRBV5-1 CASSPKGAGNEQFF TGCGCCAGCAGCCCGAAGGGAGCAGGCAATGAGCAGTTCTTC
TRBJ2-1 many TRBD2 TRBV11-2 CASPWGGGRVYNEQFF TGTGCCAGCCCCTGGGGGGGCGGGAGGGTTTACAATGAGCAGTTCTTC
TRBJ1-5 - TRBD1 TRBV19 CASSTSTGGYQPQHF TGTGCCAGTAGTACCTCAACAGGGGGCTATCAGCCCCAGCATTTT
TRBJ1-1 few - TRBV12-3/TRBV12-4 CASNIRRGNTEAFF TGTGCCAGCAATATCCGGCGGGGGAACACTGAAGCTTTCTTT
TRBJ2-7 - - TRBV20-1 CSARVASLVYF TGCAGTGCTAGAGTAGCCTCCCTGGTGTACTTC
TRBJ1-5 many - TRBV6-1 CASSEEYGGAQPQHF TGTGCCAGCAGTGAAGAATATGGCGGGGCTCAGCCCCAGCATTTT
TRBJ2-1 many TRBD1 TRBV19 CASPNRDRGRNKQFF TGTGCCAGCCCAAACCGGGACAGGGGGCGAAACAAGCAGTTCTTC
TRBJ2-5 few - TRBV6-2/TRBV6-3 CASSYGVGTETQYF TGTGCCAGCAGTTACGGTGTGGGTACGGAGACCCAGTACTTC
TRBJ1-5 - - TRBV19 CASSIEGVGNQPQHF TGTGCCAGTAGTATAGAGGGAGTGGGCAATCAGCCCCAGCATTTT
TRBJ2-2 many - TRBV2 CASSDGGRGNTGELFF TGTGCCAGCAGTGACGGGGGTAGGGGTAACACCGGGGAGCTGTTTTTT
TRBJ2-5 - - TRBV5-1 CASSLEFQETQYF TGCGCCAGCAGCTTGGAGTTCCAAGAGACCCAGTACTTC
TRBJ1-1 - - TRBV19 CASSIMASTNTEAFF TGTGCCAGTAGTATCATGGCATCTACGAACACTGAAGCTTTCTTT
TRBJ2-5 few TRBD2 TRBV6-2/TRBV6-3 CASSPHRGRTSRTTQYF TGTGCCAGCAGCCCACACCGCGGACGGACTAGCAGGACGACCCAGTACTTC
TRBJ2-2 few - TRBV19 CASSIGGFTGELFF TGTGCCAGTAGTATTGGGGGTTTCACCGGGGAGCTGTTTTTT
TRBJ1-1 many TRBD1 TRBV5-1 CASRDWGTGNTEAFF TGCGCCAGCAGGGATTGGGGGACAGGGAACACTGAAGCTTTCTTT
TRBJ1-3 few - TRBV14 CASSQDPTESSGNTIYF TGTGCCAGCAGCCAAGATCCCACAGAAAGCTCTGGAAACACCATATATTTT
TRBJ1-6 - TRBD1 TRBV19 CASSMGTGAALRSPLHF TGTGCCAGTAGTATGGGGACAGGGGCGGCCCTCCGTTCACCCCTCCACTTT
TRBJ2-3 - - TRBV20-1 CSVYRDRGTYTQYF TGCAGTGTCTACAGGGATCGGGGCACATATACGCAGTATTTT
TRBJ2-2 many - TRBV6-4 CASSEALGLYTGELFF TGTGCCAGCAGTGAAGCTTTGGGACTCTACACCGGGGAGCTGTTTTTT
TRBJ1-5 many TRBD1 TRBV28 CASSLTGGNQPQHF TGTGCCAGCAGCCTGACAGGGGGCAATCAGCCCCAGCATTTT
TRBJ2-1 many TRBD2 TRBV4-1 CASSLTSGRGYEQFF TGCGCCAGCAGCCTCACTAGCGGGAGGGGGTATGAGCAGTTCTTC
TRBJ1-1 many - TRBV2 CASSEALWGTEAFF TGTGCCAGCAGTGAAGCGCTATGGGGAACTGAAGCTTTCTTT
TRBJ2-6 - - TRBV7-9 CASSSAGASGANVLTF TGTGCCAGCAGCTCTGCGGGGGCGTCTGGGGCCAACGTCCTGACTTTC
TRBJ1-2 many - TRBV3-1 CASSQASGFYGYTF TGTGCCAGCAGCCAAGCGAGCGGATTCTATGGCTACACCTTC
TRBJ1-5 - - TRBV2 CASSEQGIGQPQHF TGTGCCAGCAGTGAACAGGGGATCGGGCAGCCCCAGCATTTT
TRBJ2-7 many TRBD1 TRBV10-3 CAISGPGQGNNEQYF TGTGCCATCAGTGGACCGGGACAGGGTAACAACGAGCAGTACTTC
TRBJ2-5 once - TRBV5-1 CASSIWPGVGETQDF TGCGCCAGCAGCATATGGCCGGGGGTGGGGGAGACCCAGGACTTC
TRBJ1-6 - - TRBV20-1 CSAASGQGRNSPLHF TGCAGTGCAGCCTCGGGGCAGGGACGAAATTCACCCCTCCACTTT
TRBJ2-3 few - TRBV5-1 CASENLSGTDTQYF TGCGCCAGCGAAAACCTCTCGGGCACAGATACGCAGTATTTT
TRBJ2-7 many TRBD2 TRBV30 CAFLAGAYEQYF TGTGCCTTCCTAGCGGGAGCCTACGAGCAGTACTTC
TRBJ2-2 many - TRBV2 CASSGQGTLSGELFF TGTGCCAGCAGTGGGCAGGGAACCTTATCCGGGGAGCTGTTTTTT
TRBJ1-2 - - TRBV24-1 CATSDDEQPEGRGYTF TGTGCCACCAGTGACGACGAACAGCCCGAAGGCAGAGGCTACACCTTC
TRBJ2-1 many TRBD2 TRBV11-3 CASSGGNNEQFF TGTGCCAGCTCGGGGGGGAATAATGAGCAGTTCTTC
TRBJ2-2 few - TRBV12-3/TRBV12-4 CASSLHWTGELFF TGTGCCAGCAGTTTGCATTGGACCGGGGAGCTGTTTTTT
TRBJ2-7 many - TRBV20-1 CSARARLTAPYEQYF TGCAGTGCTAGAGCGAGACTAACAGCCCCCTACGAGCAGTACTTC
TRBJ2-3 - TRBD2 TRBV5-1 CASSASGVNTQYF TGCGCCAGCAGCGCGAGCGGGGTCAATACGCAGTATTTT
TRBJ2-7 many - TRBV4-2 CASSQDGQGGIEQYF TGTGCCAGCAGCCAAGATGGGCAGGGGGGGATCGAGCAGTACTTC
TRBJ1-2 few - TRBV10-3 CAIGGGASYGYTF TGTGCCATCGGTGGAGGGGCCTCCTATGGCTACACCTTC
TRBJ2-1 many - TRBV27 CAASDSSSYNEQFF TGTGCCGCCTCGGACAGCAGCTCCTACAATGAGCAGTTCTTC
TRBJ1-2 many - TRBV30 CAWSETIYGYTF TGTGCCTGGAGCGAAACAATCTATGGCTACACCTTC
TRBJ2-3 few - TRBV15 CATSIGSTDTQYF TGTGCCACCAGCATAGGCAGCACAGATACGCAGTATTTT
TRBJ1-1 many - TRBV7-9 CASSSPRGVLTEAFF TGTGCCAGCAGCTCCCCAAGAGGGGTTCTCACTGAAGCTTTCTTT
TRBJ1-1 few - TRBV15 CATSSKPNTEAFF TGTGCCACCAGCAGCAAACCGAACACTGAAGCTTTCTTT
TRBJ2-7 - TRBD2 TRBV19 CASSIGLAGYEQYF TGTGCCAGTAGTATAGGACTAGCGGGCTACGAGCAGTACTTC
TRBJ2-2 many - TRBV7-9 CASSLGVYTGELFF TGTGCCAGCAGCTTAGGAGTGTACACCGGGGAGCTGTTTTTT